Below, 23 T cell receptor beta chains from the same sample are listed, as sequenced in a study of blood T cell repertoires in COVID-19. The assay was immunoSEQ multiplex PCR, and TCRdb's table has in-frame clones only and misses some. The table includes about 270,000 clones, around 86% detected once. The sequencing input was peripheral blood. The origin of the receptors is a middle-aged man with active or convalescent COVID-19.

The chain has TRBV27 and TRBJ1-5; tentatively, D is TRBD1 (6 bases). V dropped 4 bases and J dropped 3 bases, with 16 bases sitting between them. Germline V gene lookup returns CDR1 MNHEY and CDR2 SMNVEV (reference sequence). This CDR3 contains 16 residues. CDR3 loop: CASSSITGPINQPQHF. The CDR3, as DNA: TGTGCCAGCAGTTCGATAACAGGGCCAATCAATCAGCCCCAGCATTTT.

This chain connects TRBV5-4 to TRBJ2-1; TRBD2 matches at 8 bases. Germline loops: CDR1 SGHNT, CDR2 YYREEE (reference sequence). V shed 0 bases, J shed 2 bases, and the junction held 4 bases outside the gene matches. The CDR3 covers 16 residues. CDR3 sequence: CASSLELAVAYNEQFF. CDR3 nucleotides: TGTGCCAGCAGCTTGGAACTAGCGGTAGCCTACAATGAGCAGTTCTTC.

The rearrangement uses TRBV7-8 and TRBJ2-1; 7 nucleotides match TRBD1. V was clipped by 5 bases and J by 0 bases; unmatched bases: 7. This CDR3 is built from 16 residues. Germline V gene lookup returns CDR1 SGHVS and CDR2 FQNEAQ. The CDR3 nucleotides are TGTGCCAGCAGCCCACAGGGGACCCCCTCCTACAATGAGCAGTTCTTC. Its translation is CASSPQGTPSYNEQFF.

J is TRBJ2-4 and V is TRBV2; D might be TRBD2 (5 bases). This CDR3 region has 13 residues. Trimming took off 4 bases at V and 2 bases at J, with 6 bases between the two ends. Looked up from germline, CDR1 is SNHLY and CDR2 is FYNNEI. The CDR3 loop is CASSVGTKNIQYF. The CDR3 nucleotides are TGTGCCAGCAGTGTCGGGACCAAAAACATTCAGTACTTC.

The genes are TRBV27 and TRBJ2-1, with D perhaps TRBD2 (6 bases). Trimming took off 8 bases at V and 10 bases at J, with 33 bases between the two ends. The CDR3 spans 18 residues. Germline CDR1 MNHEY, CDR2 SMNVEV (reference sequence). The CDR3: CASCIIPPLGAGKCEQFF. CDR3 in DNA: TGTGCCAGCTGTATTATTCCTCCCCTAGGAGCGGGTAAATGCGAGCAGTTCTTC.

The gene calls are TRBV6-5 and TRBJ1-1, with D unresolved. With 6 bases removed from V and 0 bases from J, the gap between germline ends came to 14 bases. From germline, CDR1 is MNHEY and CDR2 SVGAGI. The CDR3 is 15 residues long. The CDR3 spells CASSAVTYLNTEAFF. The CDR3 DNA follows: TGTGCCAGCAGCGCGGTGACCTATTTGAACACTGAAGCTTTCTTT.

The genes are TRBV28 and TRBJ1-1; 7 bases fit TRBD1. CDR3 size: 14 residues. V lost 5 bases and J lost 6; bases outside the gene matches: 9. CDR1 and CDR2 from the germline V gene are MDHEN and SYDVKM. The CDR3 region has the DNA TGTGCCAGCAGTACCGCGGGGGGGACAGCTGAAGCTTTCTTT. Protein sequence: CASSTAGGTAEAFF.

The chain employs TRBV28 and TRBJ2-5; 7 bases map to TRBD1. The CDR3 runs to 13 residues. Trimming took 7 bases from V and 5 from J; bases not matched to a gene: 7. Germline CDR1 reads MDHEN; CDR2 reads SYDVKM. For the CDR3, the DNA is TGTGCCAGCAAGGGGGCAGGACTGGAGACCCAGTACTTC. It codes for CASKGAGLETQYF. The entire variable domain, with the rest obtained from reference TRBV28 and TRBJ2-5, is as follows: DVKVTQSSRYLVKRTGEKVFLECVQDMDHENMFWYRQDPGLGLRLIYFSYDVKMKEKGDIPEGYSVSREKKERFSLILESASTNQTSMYLCASKGAGLETQYFGPGTRLLVL.

The V call is TRBV6-5, the J call TRBJ2-7; 9 bases map to TRBD1. Germline CDR1 is MNHEY and CDR2 is SVGAGI. The CDR3 spans 16 residues. Unmatched junction bases numbered 5, after V lost 0 bases and J lost 2 bases. The CDR3 spells CASSYSWDRATYEQYF. CDR3 in DNA: TGTGCCAGCAGTTACTCGTGGGACAGGGCTACCTACGAGCAGTACTTC.

The chain has TRBV2 and TRBJ1-1; D not certain. This CDR3 has 14 amino acids. The germline V gene encodes CDR1 SNHLY and CDR2 FYNNEI. Trimming took off 3 bases at V and 1 base at J, with 9 bases between the two ends. The CDR3 protein is CASSDVTTNTEAFF. The CDR3 DNA is TGTGCCAGCAGTGATGTCACAACGAACACTGAAGCTTTCTTT.

The V and J genes are TRBV7-8 and TRBJ2-7; D remains ambiguous. The CDR3 spans 15 residues. CDR1 and CDR2 (germline): SGHVS, FQNEAQ. Between the trimmed V and J ends, which lost 1 base and 0 bases, there was a span of 10 bases. The DNA for the CDR3 is TGTGCCAGCAGCTTAGAGAGTTACAGCTCCTACGAGCAGTACTTC. Residues: CASSLESYSSYEQYF.

The CDR3 DNA reads as TGCGCCAGCAGCTTGGCCCAGGGTGAGGAGACCCAGTACTTC. Translated, it gives CASSLAQGEETQYF. J is TRBJ2-5 and V is TRBV5-1; D might be TRBD1 (5 bases). CDR1 is SGHRS and CDR2 is YFSETQ in the germline V gene. V shed 0 bases and J shed 5 bases, with 11 bases lying between them. The CDR3 runs to 14 residues. Variable domain in full (rest from reference TRBV5-1 and TRBJ2-5): KAGVTQTPRYLIKTRGQQVTLSCSPISGHRSVSWYQQTPGQGLQFLFEYFSETQRNKGNFPGRFSGRQFSNSRSEMNVSTLELGDSALYLCASSLAQGEETQYFGPGTRLLVL.

J is TRBJ2-1 and V is TRBV18; 12 bases match TRBD2. This CDR3 contains 17 residues. V shed 0 bases and J 9 bases; nucleotides not matched to a gene: 9. CDR1 KGHSH and CDR2 LQKENI come from the germline V gene. CDR3 nucleotide sequence: TGTGCCAGCTCACCACCCGCGAGGGCTAGCGGGAGGGTTGAGCAGTTCTTC. This codes for CASSPPARASGRVEQFF.

J is TRBJ1-4 and V is TRBV29-1; TRBD1 agrees at 8 bases. There are 14 residues in the CDR3. Per germline, CDR1 SQVTM and CDR2 ANQGSEA. V lost 5 bases and J lost 8; bases outside the gene matches: 10. CDR3: CSVQGAGTTEKLFF. The CDR3 bases are TGCAGCGTTCAGGGGGCAGGGACCACAGAAAAACTGTTTTTT. Looking up the rest from reference TRBV29-1 and TRBJ1-4 gives the full variable domain: SAVISQKPSRDICQRGTSLTIQCQVDSQVTMMFWYRQQPGQSLTLIATANQGSEATYESGFVIDKFPISRPNLTFSTLTVSNMSPEDSSIYLCSVQGAGTTEKLFFGSGTQLSVL.

This clone was observed once. This rearrangement joins TRBV6-5 to TRBJ1-4, with D hard to call. Germline CDR1 MNHEY, CDR2 SVGAGI. The V and J ends lost 1 base and 8 bases respectively, with 17 bases between them. The CDR3 is 16 amino acids. CDR3 coding DNA: TGTGCCAGCAGTTACTTGCCGACTAATCATAGGGAAAAACTGTTTTTT. This gives the protein CASSYLPTNHREKLFF.

The genes are TRBV18 and TRBJ2-7, with 7 bases identical to TRBD1. This CDR3 contains 14 residues. The germline V gene has CDR1 KGHSH and CDR2 LQKENI. The ends lost 0 bases at V and 2 bases at J; junction bases unmatched: 1. CDR3 coding DNA: TGTGCCAGCTCACCACCGACAGGGACCTACGAGCAGTACTTC. Its protein product is CASSPPTGTYEQYF.

This chain connects TRBV20-1 to TRBJ1-5; D may be TRBD1 (6 bases). V lost 3 bases and J lost 7, with 13 bases in between. The CDR3 runs to 13 residues. The germline V gene encodes CDR1 DFQATT and CDR2 SNEGSKA (reference sequence). The CDR3: CSASRPGEQPQHF. CDR3 DNA sequence: TGCAGTGCTAGTCGCCCAGGGGAGCAGCCCCAGCATTTT.

The genes are TRBV5-6 and TRBJ2-1; 9 bases match TRBD2. CDR3 length: 12 amino acids. V gave up 3 bases and J gave up 8 bases; unmatched junction bases: 0. Per the germline V gene, CDR1 is SGHDT and CDR2 is YYEEEE. The CDR3 DNA follows: TGTGCCAGCAGCTGGACTAGCGATGAGCAGTTCTTC. It specifies CASSWTSDEQFF.

This chain joins TRBV9 and TRBJ2-2, with 12 bases identical to TRBD2. CDR1 is SGDLS, CDR2 YYNGEE, per germline. Trimming took 3 bases from V and 0 from J; bases not matched to a gene: 6. This CDR3 has 18 amino acids. The CDR3 DNA reads as TGTGCCAGCAGCGGGGGACTAGCGGGTTTAGCGAACACCGGGGAGCTGTTTTTT. This encodes CASSGGLAGLANTGELFF.

This sequence joins TRBV5-1 and TRBJ2-7; 10 bases map to TRBD1. After removal of 3 bases from V and 4 bases from J, the junction contained 7 bases not matched to a gene. CDR1 and CDR2 from the germline V gene are SGHRS and YFSETQ. The CDR3 length is 15 residues. The CDR3: CASSSTGGAGYEQYF. CDR3 nucleotides: TGCGCCAGCAGCTCGACAGGGGGCGCGGGATACGAGCAGTACTTC.

Worth noting for this clone: Other DNA sequences from this sample encode an identical CDR3 as well. The V gene is TRBV9, the J gene TRBJ2-7; D may be TRBD2 (6 bases). Germline V CDR1 and CDR2: SGDLS, YYNGEE. The V end was cut by 4 bases, the J end by 3 bases, with 14 bases between. There are 14 residues in the CDR3. The CDR3 sequence: CASSPRGIDYEQYF. In DNA, the CDR3 is TGTGCCAGCAGCCCCCGCGGGATAGACTACGAGCAGTACTTC.

The V gene is TRBV12-3 or TRBV12-4, the J gene TRBJ2-7; perhaps TRBD2 as D (6 bases). V lost 9 bases and J 6 bases, leaving 18 bases between the germline ends. This CDR3 region has 13 residues. Here the CDR3 reads CASGRDSRSEQYF. In DNA, the CDR3 is TGTGCCAGTGGAAGGGACTCCCGGTCCGAGCAGTACTTC.

The chain employs TRBV5-4 and TRBJ2-1, with 8 bases aligning to TRBD2. The CDR3 length is 12 residues. V shed 1 base, J shed 15 bases, and the junction held 6 bases outside the gene matches. Germline V lookup: CDR1 SGHNT, CDR2 YYREEE (reference sequence). The CDR3 nucleotides read TGTGCCAGCAGCTTGCGGGGGGGGCCTGGGTTCTTC. It is translated as CASSLRGGPGFF. Complete variable domain (other parts from reference TRBV5-4 and TRBJ2-1): ETGVTQSPTHLIKTRGQQVTLRCSSQSGHNTVSWYQQALGQGPQFIFQYYREEENGRGNFPPRFSGLQFPNYSSELNVNALELDDSALYLCASSLRGGPGFFGPGTRLTVL.